This T cell receptor beta chain comes out of a study of cytomegalovirus exposure and HLA in healthy donors. Regarding this clone: The antigen is undetermined. This CDR3 is also generated by other DNA sequences in the sample.

Study-wide results and caveats: A list of 164 TCR beta chains associated with cytomegalovirus was given.

Primers included in the PCR were 60 Vbeta and 13 Jbeta primers. The table came from immunoSEQ multiplex PCR; TCRdb's copy has only in-frame clones and leaves some out. Of about 130,000 clones in the sample, around 67% were seen once. The sequencing input was PBMCs. The TCR originated in a woman in her forties in good health and CMV-seropositive.

CDR3 sequence: CASSYLNTGELFF. The CDR3, as DNA: TGTGCCAGTAGCTACCTAAACACCGGGGAGCTGTTTTTT. This chain links TRBV9 with TRBJ2-2; D ambiguous. Trimming cost V 8 bases and J 2 bases, with 10 bases left between them. The germline V gene has CDR1 SGDLS and CDR2 YYNGEE. The CDR3 length is 13 residues.